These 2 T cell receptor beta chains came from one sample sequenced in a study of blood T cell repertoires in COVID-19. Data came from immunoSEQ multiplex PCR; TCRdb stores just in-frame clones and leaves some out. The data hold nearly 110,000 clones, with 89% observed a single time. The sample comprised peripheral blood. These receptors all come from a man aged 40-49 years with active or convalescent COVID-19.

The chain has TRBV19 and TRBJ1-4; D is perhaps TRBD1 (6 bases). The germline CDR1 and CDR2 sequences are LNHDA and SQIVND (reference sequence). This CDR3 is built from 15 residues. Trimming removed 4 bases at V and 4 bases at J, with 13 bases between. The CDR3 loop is CASSKGGTGNEKLFF. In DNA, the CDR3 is TGTGCCAGTAGTAAGGGGGGGACCGGTAATGAAAAACTGTTTTTT.

The CDR3 sequence is CASSYSRAGAGYEQYF. In DNA, the CDR3 is TGTGCCAGCAGTTACTCGAGGGCTGGAGCCGGCTACGAGCAGTACTTC. The V gene is TRBV6-5, the J gene TRBJ2-7; tentatively, D is TRBD2 (5 bases). V shed 0 bases and J shed 3 bases, with 15 bases lying between them. The germline CDR1 and CDR2 sequences are MNHEY and SVGAGI. The length of the CDR3 is 16 residues.